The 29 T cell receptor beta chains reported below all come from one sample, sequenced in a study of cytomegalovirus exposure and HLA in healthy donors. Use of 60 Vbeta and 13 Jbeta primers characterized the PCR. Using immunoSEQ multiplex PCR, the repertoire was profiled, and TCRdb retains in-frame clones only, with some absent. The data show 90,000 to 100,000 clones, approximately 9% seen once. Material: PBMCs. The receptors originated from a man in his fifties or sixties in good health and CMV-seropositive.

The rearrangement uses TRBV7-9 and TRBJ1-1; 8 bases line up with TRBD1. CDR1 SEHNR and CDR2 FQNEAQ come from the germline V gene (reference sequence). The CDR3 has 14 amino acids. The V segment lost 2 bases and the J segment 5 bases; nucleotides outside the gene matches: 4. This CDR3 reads CASSLSTGGTEAFF. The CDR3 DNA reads TGTGCCAGCAGCTTAAGTACAGGGGGAACTGAAGCTTTCTTT.

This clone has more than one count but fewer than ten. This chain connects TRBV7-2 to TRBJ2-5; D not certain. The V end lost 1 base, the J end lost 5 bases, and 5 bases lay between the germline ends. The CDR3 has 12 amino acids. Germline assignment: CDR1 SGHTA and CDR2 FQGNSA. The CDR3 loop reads CASSLDRETQYF. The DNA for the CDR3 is TGTGCCAGCAGCTTAGACCGGGAGACCCAGTACTTC.

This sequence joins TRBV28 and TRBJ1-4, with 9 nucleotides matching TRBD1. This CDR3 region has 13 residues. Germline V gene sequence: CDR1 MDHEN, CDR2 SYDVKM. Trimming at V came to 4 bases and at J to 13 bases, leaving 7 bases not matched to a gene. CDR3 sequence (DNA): TGTGCCAGCAGTTCCGGGACAGGGCTTGGACTGTTTTTT. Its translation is CASSSGTGLGLFF.

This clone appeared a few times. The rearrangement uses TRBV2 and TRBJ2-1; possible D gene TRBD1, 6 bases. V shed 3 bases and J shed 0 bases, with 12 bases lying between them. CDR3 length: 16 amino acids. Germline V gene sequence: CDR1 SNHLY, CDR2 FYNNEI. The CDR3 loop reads CASSEWGLSSYNEQFF. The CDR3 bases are TGTGCCAGCAGTGAGTGGGGGCTAAGCTCCTACAATGAGCAGTTCTTC. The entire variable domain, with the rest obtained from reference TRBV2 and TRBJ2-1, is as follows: EPEVTQTPSHQVTQMGQEVILRCVPISNHLYFYWYRQILGQKVEFLVSFYNNEISEKSEIFDDQFSVERPDGSNFTLKIRSTKLEDSAMYFCASSEWGLSSYNEQFFGPGTRLTVL.

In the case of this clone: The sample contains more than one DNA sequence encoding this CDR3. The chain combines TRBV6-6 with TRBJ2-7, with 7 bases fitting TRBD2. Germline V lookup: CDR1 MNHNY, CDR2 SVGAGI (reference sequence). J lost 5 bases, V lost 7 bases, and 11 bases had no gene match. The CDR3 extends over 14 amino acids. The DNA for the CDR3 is TGTGCCAGCAATGGGGGGGTCAAGTTCCACGAGCAGTACTTC. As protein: CASNGGVKFHEQYF.

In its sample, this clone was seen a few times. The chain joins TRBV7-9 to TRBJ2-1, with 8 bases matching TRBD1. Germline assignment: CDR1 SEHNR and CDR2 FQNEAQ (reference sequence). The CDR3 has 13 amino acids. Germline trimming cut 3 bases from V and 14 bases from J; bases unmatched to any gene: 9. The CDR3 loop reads CASSFPGGTDKFF. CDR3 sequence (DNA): TGTGCCAGCAGCTTCCCAGGGGGCACGGACAAGTTCTTC.

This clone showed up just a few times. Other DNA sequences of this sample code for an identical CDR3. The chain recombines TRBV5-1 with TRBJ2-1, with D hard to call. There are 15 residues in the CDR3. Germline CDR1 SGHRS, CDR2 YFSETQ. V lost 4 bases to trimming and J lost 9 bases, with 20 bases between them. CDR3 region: CASSPLGQGSSEQFF. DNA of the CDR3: TGCGCCAGCAGCCCCCTAGGTCAAGGATCGAGTGAGCAGTTCTTC.

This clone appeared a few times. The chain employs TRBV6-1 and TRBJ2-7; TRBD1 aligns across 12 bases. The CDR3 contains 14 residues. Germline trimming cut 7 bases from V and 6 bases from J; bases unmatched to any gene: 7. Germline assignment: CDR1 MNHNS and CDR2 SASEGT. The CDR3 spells CASTPGTGGIEQYF. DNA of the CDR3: TGTGCCAGCACCCCCGGGACAGGGGGCATCGAGCAGTACTTC.

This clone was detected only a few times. CDR3: CASSSGTGGVETQYF. The CDR3 bases are TGCGCCAGCAGCTCGGGGACAGGGGGTGTGGAGACCCAGTACTTC. The V call is TRBV5-1, the J call TRBJ2-5, with 11 nucleotides matching TRBD1. The CDR3 contains 15 residues. CDR1 is SGHRS and CDR2 is YFSETQ in the germline V gene. The V gene end was trimmed by 3 bases and the J gene end by 5 bases; junction bases not matched to a gene: 6.

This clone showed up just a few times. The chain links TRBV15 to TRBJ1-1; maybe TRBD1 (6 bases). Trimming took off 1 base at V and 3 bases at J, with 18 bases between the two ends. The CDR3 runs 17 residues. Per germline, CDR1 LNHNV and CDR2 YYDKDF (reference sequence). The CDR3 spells CATSRVRGRGADTEAFF. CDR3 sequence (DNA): TGTGCCACCAGCAGAGTACGGGGTCGGGGGGCGGACACTGAAGCTTTCTTT.

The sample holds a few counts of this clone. CDR3 amino acids: CASSSDRGPYEQYF. The CDR3 region has the DNA TGTGCCAGCAGTTCGGACAGGGGGCCGTACGAGCAGTACTTC. The rearrangement links TRBV28 to TRBJ2-7; 11 bases map to TRBD1. This CDR3 is built from 14 residues. V shed 4 bases, J shed 4 bases, and the junction held 3 bases outside the gene matches. CDR1 and CDR2 (germline): MDHEN, SYDVKM.

DNA of the CDR3: TGTGCCAGCAGCTTGTCTAGGGAAGCTTTCTTT. Protein sequence: CASSLSREAFF. J is TRBJ1-1 and V is TRBV5-8, with D unclear. The CDR3 loop spans 11 amino acids. From germline, CDR1 is SGHTS and CDR2 YDEGEE. The germline V and J ends were trimmed by 1 base and 8 bases, with 6 bases remaining between them.

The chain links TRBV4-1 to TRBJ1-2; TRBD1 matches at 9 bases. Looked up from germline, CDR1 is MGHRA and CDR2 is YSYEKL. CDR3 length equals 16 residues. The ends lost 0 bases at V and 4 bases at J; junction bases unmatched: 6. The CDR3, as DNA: TGCGCCAGCAGCCAAGATCCCGGGACAGGGTTCTATGGCTACACCTTC. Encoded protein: CASSQDPGTGFYGYTF.

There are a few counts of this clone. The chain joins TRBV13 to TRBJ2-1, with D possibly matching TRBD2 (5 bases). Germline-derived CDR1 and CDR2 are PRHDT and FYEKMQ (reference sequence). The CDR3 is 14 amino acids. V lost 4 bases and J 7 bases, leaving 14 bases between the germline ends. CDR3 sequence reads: CASSSPTNSNEQFF. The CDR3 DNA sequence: TGTGCCAGCAGCTCCCCGACTAATTCAAATGAGCAGTTCTTC.

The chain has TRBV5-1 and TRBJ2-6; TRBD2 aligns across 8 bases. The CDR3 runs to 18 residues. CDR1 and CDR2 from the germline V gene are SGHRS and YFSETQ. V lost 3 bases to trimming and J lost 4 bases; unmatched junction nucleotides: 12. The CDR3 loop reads CASSSHPGGTTGANVLTF. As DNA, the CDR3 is TGCGCCAGCAGCTCACATCCGGGGGGGACTACCGGGGCCAACGTCCTGACTTTC.

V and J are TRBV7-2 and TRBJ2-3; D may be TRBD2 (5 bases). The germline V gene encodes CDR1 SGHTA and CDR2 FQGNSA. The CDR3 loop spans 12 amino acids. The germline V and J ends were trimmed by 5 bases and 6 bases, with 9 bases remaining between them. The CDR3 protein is CASSPGWDTQYF. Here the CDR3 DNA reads TGTGCCAGCAGCCCGGGGTGGGATACGCAGTATTTT. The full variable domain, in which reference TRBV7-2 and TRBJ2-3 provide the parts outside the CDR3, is GAGVSQSPSNKVTEKGKDVELRCDPISGHTALYWYRQSLGQGLEFLIYFQGNSAPDKSGLPSDRFSAERTGGSVSTLTIQRTQQEDSAVYLCASSPGWDTQYFGPGTRLTVL.

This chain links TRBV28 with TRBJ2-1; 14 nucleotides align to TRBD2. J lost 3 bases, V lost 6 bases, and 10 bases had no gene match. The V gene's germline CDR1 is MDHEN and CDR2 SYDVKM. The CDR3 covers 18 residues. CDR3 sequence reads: CASSSIGTSGRIYNEQFF. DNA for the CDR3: TGTGCCAGCAGCTCCATTGGGACTAGCGGGAGAATCTACAATGAGCAGTTCTTC. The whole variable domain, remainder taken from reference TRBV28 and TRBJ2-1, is DVKVTQSSRYLVKRTGEKVFLECVQDMDHENMFWYRQDPGLGLRLIYFSYDVKMKEKGDIPEGYSVSREKKERFSLILESASTNQTSMYLCASSSIGTSGRIYNEQFFGPGTRLTVL.

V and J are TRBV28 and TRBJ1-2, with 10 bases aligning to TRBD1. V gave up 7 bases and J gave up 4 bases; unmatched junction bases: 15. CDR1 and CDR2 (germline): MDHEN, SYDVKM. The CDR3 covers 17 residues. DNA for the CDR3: TGTGCCAGCATCGATCGGGACAGGGGTTTTTTGGGCTATGGCTACACCTTC. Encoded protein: CASIDRDRGFLGYGYTF.

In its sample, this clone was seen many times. The CDR3 region has the DNA TGTGCCAGCACCTCAAGCCAGGTTCTTAATGAAAAACTGTTTTTT. Translated: CASTSSQVLNEKLFF. This chain connects TRBV28 to TRBJ1-4; D is unclear. V gave up 7 bases and J gave up 4 bases, with 16 bases separating them. Germline V gives CDR1 MDHEN, CDR2 SYDVKM. The CDR3 spans 15 residues.

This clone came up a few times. The CDR3 spells CASSWAGITEAFF. CDR3 sequence (DNA): TGTGCCAGCAGTTGGGCAGGGATCACTGAAGCTTTCTTT. The genes are TRBV27 and TRBJ1-1; tentative D call: TRBD1 (5 bases). V was trimmed by 4 bases and J by 4 bases, leaving 10 bases between them. CDR3 length equals 13 residues. Germline CDR1 reads MNHEY; CDR2 reads SMNVEV (reference sequence).

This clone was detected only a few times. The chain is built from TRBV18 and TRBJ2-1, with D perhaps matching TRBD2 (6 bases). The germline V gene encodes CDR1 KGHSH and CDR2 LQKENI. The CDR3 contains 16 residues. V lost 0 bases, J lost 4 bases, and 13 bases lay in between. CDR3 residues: CASSPPAGRDYNEQFF. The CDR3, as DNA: TGTGCCAGCTCACCACCGGCGGGGCGGGATTACAATGAGCAGTTCTTC.

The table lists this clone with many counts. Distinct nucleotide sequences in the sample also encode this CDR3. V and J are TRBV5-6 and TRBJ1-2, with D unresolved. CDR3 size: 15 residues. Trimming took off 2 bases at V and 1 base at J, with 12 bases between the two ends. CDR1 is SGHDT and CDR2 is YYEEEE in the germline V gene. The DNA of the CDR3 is TGTGCCAGCAGCTTCGCGGGTACTATTAACTATGGCTACACCTTC. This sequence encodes CASSFAGTINYGYTF.

CDR3 coding DNA: TGTGCCACCGGACAGGGCGAGAATTCACCCCTCCACTTT. This encodes CATGQGENSPLHF. This chain links TRBV10-3 with TRBJ1-6, with 8 bases fitting TRBD1. The J segment lost 7 bases and the V segment lost 10 bases, leaving 6 bases of the junction unmatched. There are 13 residues in the CDR3. From germline, CDR1 is ENHRY and CDR2 SYGVKD.

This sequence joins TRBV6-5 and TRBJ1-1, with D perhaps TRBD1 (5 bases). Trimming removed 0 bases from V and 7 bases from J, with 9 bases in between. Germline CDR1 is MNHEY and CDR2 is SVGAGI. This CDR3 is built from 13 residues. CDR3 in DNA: TGTGCCAGCAGTTACTCCGACAGCCGTGAAGCTTTCTTT. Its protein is CASSYSDSREAFF.

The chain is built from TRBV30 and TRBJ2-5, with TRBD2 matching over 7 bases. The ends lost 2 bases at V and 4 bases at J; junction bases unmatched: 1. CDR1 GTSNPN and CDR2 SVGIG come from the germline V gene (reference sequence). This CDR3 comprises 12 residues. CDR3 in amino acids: CAWSRGVETQYF. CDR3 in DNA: TGTGCCTGGAGTCGGGGGGTAGAGACCCAGTACTTC.

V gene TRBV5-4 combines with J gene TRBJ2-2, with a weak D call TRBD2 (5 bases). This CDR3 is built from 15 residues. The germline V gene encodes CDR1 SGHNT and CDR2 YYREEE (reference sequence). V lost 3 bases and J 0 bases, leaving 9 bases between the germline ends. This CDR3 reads CASSSTRANTGELFF. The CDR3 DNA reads TGTGCCAGCAGCTCAACTAGAGCGAACACCGGGGAGCTGTTTTTT.

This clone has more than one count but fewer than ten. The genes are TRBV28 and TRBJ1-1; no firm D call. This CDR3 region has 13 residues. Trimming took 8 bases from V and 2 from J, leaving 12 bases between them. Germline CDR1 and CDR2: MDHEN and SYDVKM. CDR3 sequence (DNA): TGTGCCAGCGGCGCGAGGAGAAACACTGAAGCTTTCTTT. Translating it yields CASGARRNTEAFF.

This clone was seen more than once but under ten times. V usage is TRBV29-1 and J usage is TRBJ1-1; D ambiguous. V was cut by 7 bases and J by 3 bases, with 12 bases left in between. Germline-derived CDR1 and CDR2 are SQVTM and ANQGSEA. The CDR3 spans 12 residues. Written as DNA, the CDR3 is TGCAGCGCAACCTACCGGGACACTGAAGCTTTCTTT. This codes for CSATYRDTEAFF. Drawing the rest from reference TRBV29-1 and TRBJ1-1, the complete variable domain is SAVISQKPSRDICQRGTSLTIQCQVDSQVTMMFWYRQQPGQSLTLIATANQGSEATYESGFVIDKFPISRPNLTFSTLTVSNMSPEDSSIYLCSATYRDTEAFFGQGTRLTVV.

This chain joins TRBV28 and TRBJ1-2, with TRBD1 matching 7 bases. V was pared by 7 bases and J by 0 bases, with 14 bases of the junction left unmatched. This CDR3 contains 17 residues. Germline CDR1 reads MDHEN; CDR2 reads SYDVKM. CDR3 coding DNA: TGTGCCAGCAAGGGCAAGAACAGGGGCATCACTAACTATGGCTACACCTTC. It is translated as CASKGKNRGITNYGYTF.